What follows describes a single TCR beta chain. This record belongs to a study of blood T cell repertoires in COVID-19. There are 13 residues in the CDR3. Trimming stripped 4 bases from V and 6 bases from J, with 13 bases between. CDR1 and CDR2 (germline): GTSNPN, SVGIG (reference sequence). The age range of participants was 18 to 89 years, with residence in more than 20 US areas. Cohort placement rested on clinical history that participants reported themselves. Recovered Cohort 3 donors showed two negative PCRs, clearance, or symptom resolution. Per the original methods: For nucleated cells, counts were estimated from reference gene primer amplification. Sequencing used immunoSEQ multiplex PCR; TCRdb keeps in-frame clones, though not all of them. V and J calls and clone size are copied from that table; D and trimming were computed from the DNA. The sample holds about 320,000 clones, under 90% seen once.

The sequenced sample was PBMCs or T cells enriched from blood (not recorded which). This sequence originates from a woman between 18 and 29 years old who had recovered from COVID-19. V gene TRBV30 combines with J gene TRBJ1-5, with TRBD1 as a possible D gene (6 bases). CDR3 nucleotide sequence: TGTGCCTGGAACCCCCGAGGGGGTCAGCCCCAGCATTTT. Translated: CAWNPRGGQPQHF.